This record covers a single T cell receptor (beta chain). Its antigen is unknown. The source of the sample is a study of T cell responses to AZD1222 COVID-19 vaccine. Generated by immunoSEQ multiplex PCR, the TCRdb table keeps only in-frame clones and is missing some. The sample holds around 100,000 clones, about 90% seen once. The CDR3 spans 15 residues. Germline CDR1 reads SGHTA; CDR2 reads FQGNSA. J lost 4 bases, V lost 4 bases, and 7 bases had no gene match. Study-level points and caveats: Females outnumbered males among donors, who were mostly white British; clonal diversity was possibly underestimated.

The sample in question was peripheral blood, obtained on day 0 of MenACWY control vaccination. The clonotype comes from an adult in good health. The J gene is TRBJ1-5, the V gene TRBV7-2; 7 bases fit TRBD1. For the CDR3, the DNA is TGTGCCAGCAGCTCCTCCGCAGGGGGAAATCAGCCCCAGCATTTT. Translation: CASSSSAGGNQPQHF.